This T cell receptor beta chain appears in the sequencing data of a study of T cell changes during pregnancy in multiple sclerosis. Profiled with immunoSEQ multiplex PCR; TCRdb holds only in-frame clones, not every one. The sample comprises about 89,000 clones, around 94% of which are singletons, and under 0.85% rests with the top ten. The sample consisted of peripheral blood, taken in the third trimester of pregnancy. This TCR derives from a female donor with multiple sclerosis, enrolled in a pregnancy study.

The CDR3, as DNA: TGCGCCAGCAGCTTTCGGGGGGATCGCACCGGGGAGCTGTTTTTT. Amino acid sequence: CASSFRGDRTGELFF. The chain joins TRBV5-1 to TRBJ2-2; 7 positions agree with TRBD2. The V gene end was trimmed by 2 bases and the J gene end by 4 bases; junction bases not matched to a gene: 5. The CDR3 sequence is 15 residues long. CDR1 SGHRS and CDR2 YFSETQ come from the germline V gene. Full variable domain (missing parts from reference TRBV5-1 and TRBJ2-2): KAGVTQTPRYLIKTRGQQVTLSCSPISGHRSVSWYQQTPGQGLQFLFEYFSETQRNKGNFPGRFSGRQFSNSRSEMNVSTLELGDSALYLCASSFRGDRTGELFFGEGSRLTVL.